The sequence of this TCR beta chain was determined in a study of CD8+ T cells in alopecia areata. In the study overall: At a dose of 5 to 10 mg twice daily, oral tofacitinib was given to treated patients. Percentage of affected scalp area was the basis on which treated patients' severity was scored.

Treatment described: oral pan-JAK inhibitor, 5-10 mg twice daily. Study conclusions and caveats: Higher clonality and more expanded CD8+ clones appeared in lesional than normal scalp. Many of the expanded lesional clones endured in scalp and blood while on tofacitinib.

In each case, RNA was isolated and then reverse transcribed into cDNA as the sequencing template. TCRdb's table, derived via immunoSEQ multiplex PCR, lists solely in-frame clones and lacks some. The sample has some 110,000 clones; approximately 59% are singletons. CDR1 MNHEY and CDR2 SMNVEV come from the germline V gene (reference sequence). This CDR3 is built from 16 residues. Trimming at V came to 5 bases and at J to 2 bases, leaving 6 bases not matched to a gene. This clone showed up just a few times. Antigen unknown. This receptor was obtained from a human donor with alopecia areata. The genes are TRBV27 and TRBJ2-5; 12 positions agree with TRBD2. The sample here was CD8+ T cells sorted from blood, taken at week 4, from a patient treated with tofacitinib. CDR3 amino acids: CASSPLAGGPQETQYF. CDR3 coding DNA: TGTGCCAGCAGTCCACTAGCGGGGGGACCACAAGAGACCCAGTACTTC.